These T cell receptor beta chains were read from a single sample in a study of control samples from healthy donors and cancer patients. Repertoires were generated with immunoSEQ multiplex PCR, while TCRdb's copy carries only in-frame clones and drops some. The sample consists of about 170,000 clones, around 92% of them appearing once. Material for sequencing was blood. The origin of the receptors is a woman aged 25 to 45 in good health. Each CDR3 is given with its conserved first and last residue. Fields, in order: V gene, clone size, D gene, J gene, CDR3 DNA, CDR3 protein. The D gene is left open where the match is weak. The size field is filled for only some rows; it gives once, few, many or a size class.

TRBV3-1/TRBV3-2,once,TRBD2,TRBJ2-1,TGTGCCAGCAGCCAAGAATCCGGGACTAGCGGGAGGGACAATGAGCAGTTCTTC,CASSQESGTSGRDNEQFF
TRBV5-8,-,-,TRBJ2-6,TGTGCCAGCAGCTTGGGGGGGCGGGGGGCCAACGTCCTGACTTTC,CASSLGGRGANVLTF
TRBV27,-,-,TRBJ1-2,TGTGCCAGCAGTTTCCGGCAGAACTATGGCTACACCTTC,CASSFRQNYGYTF
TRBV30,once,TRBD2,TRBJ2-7,TGTGCCTGGAGTAGGCGGGAGGGCCGCTTCTCCTACGAGCAGTACTTC,CAWSRREGRFSYEQYF
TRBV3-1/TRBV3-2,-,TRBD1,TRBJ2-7,TGTGCCAGCAGCAAGGGACAGACCTACGAGCAGTACTTC,CASSKGQTYEQYF
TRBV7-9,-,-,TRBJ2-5,TGTGCCAGCAGCTTACCGGGCAGGGTCCAAGAGACCCAGTACTTC,CASSLPGRVQETQYF
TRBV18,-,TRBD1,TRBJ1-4,TGTGCCAGCTCACAAACAGGGGTTGGTAATGAAAAACTGTTTTTT,CASSQTGVGNEKLFF
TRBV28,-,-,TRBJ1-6,TGTGCCAGCAGTTCCGGGACATATTCACCCCTCCACTTT,CASSSGTYSPLHF
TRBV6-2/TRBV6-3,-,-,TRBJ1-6,TGTGCCAGCAGTTACTCGGAGGGGAATTCACCCCTCCACTTT,CASSYSEGNSPLHF
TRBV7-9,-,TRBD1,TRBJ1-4,TGTGCCAGCAGCTTAGTACAGGGGGCGGAAAAACTGTTTTTT,CASSLVQGAEKLFF
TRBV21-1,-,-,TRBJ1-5,TGTGCCAGCAGCAAAGGGACAGGGGACAATCAGCCCCAGCATTTT,CASSKGTGDNQPQHF
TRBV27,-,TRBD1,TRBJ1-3,TGTGCCAGCTGGGACAGGGGAGTCGGAAACACCATATATTTT,CASWDRGVGNTIYF